Detailed here is one TCR beta chain. The antigen is undetermined. One base away lies a much larger clone, so this may be a sequencing read error. These data are taken from a study of T cells in Graves' hyperthyroidism and ophthalmopathy. RNA transcripts provided the source from which TCR beta CDR3 regions were amplified. The TCR CDR3 first-round RT-PCR relied on the HTBI primer set. Each CDR3 protein gets one entry after TCRdb re-called the multiplex PCR reads with MiXCR. Among about 370,000 distinct CDR3 sequences, over 12% were seen once, and the ten largest hold approximately 20%. Broader study findings: Ophthalmopathy onset followed model prediction by a median about six months.

The CDR3 is 15 residues long. In germline, CDR1 is MDHEN, CDR2 SYDVKM. Material for sequencing was blood. This clonotype was obtained from a woman aged 55 to 70 with Graves' ophthalmopathy. This chain links TRBV28 with TRBJ2-7; 9 positions match TRBD2. CDR3 loop: CAGSPLGGLAQEQYF. The CDR3 DNA follows: TGTGCCGGCAGTCCCCTAGGAGGACTAGCGCAAGAGCAGTACTTC.